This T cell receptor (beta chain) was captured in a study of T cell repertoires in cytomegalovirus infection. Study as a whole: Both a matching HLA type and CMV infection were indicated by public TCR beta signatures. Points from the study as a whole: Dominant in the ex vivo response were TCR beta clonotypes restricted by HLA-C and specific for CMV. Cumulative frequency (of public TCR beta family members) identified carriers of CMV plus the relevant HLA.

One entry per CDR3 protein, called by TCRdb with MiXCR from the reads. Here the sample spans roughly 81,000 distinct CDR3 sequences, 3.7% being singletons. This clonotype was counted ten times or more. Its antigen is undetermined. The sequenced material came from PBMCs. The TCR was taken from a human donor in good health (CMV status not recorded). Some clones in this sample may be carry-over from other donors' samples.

CDR3 coding DNA: TGTGCCAGCGGCCTGCCGACAGGGGTGAGGGAAAAACTGTTTTTT. It yields the protein CASGLPTGVREKLFF. V gene TRBV28 combines with J gene TRBJ1-4; 8 bases agree with TRBD1. The J segment lost 8 bases and the V segment lost 8 bases, leaving 13 bases of the junction unmatched. The CDR3 is 15 amino acids. Germline CDR1 and CDR2: MDHEN and SYDVKM.